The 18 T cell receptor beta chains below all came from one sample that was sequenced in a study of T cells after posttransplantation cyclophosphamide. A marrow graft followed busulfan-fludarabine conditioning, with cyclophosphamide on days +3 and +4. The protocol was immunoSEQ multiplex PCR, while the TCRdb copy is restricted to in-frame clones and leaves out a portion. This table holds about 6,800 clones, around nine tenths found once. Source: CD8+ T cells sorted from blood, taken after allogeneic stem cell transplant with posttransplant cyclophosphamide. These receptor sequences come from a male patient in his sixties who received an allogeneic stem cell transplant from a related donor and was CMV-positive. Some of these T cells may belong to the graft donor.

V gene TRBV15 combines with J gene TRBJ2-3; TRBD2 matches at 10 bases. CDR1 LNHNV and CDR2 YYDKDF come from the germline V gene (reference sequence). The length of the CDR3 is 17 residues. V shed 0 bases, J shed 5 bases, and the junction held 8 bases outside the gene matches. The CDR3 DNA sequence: TGTGCCACCAGCAGAGATAGGCTAGCGGGGGCGGTAGATACGCAGTATTTT. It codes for CATSRDRLAGAVDTQYF.

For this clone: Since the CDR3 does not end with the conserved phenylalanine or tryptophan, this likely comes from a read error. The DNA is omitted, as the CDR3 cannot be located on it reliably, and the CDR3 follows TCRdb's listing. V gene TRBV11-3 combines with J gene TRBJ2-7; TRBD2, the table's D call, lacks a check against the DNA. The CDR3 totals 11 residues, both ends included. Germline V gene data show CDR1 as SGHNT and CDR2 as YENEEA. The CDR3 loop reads CASSPGGRLTT.

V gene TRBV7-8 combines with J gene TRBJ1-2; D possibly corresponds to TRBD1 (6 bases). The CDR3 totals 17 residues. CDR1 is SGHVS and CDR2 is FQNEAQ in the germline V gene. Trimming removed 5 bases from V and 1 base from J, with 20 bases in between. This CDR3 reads CASSQDADREINYGYTF. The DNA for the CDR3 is TGTGCCAGCAGCCAAGATGCGGACAGAGAGATTAACTATGGCTACACCTTC. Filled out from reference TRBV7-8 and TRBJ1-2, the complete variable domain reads GAGVSQSPRYKVAKRGQDVALRCDPISGHVSLFWYQQALGQGPEFLTYFQNEAQLDKSGLPSDRFFAERPEGSVSTLKIQRTQQEDSAVYLCASSQDADREINYGYTFGSGTRLTVV.

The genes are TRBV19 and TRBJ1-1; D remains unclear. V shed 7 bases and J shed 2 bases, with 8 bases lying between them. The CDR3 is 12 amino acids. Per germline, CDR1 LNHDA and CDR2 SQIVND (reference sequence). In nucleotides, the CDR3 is TGTGCCAGTACTTACAGCAACACTGAAGCTTTCTTT. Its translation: CASTYSNTEAFF.

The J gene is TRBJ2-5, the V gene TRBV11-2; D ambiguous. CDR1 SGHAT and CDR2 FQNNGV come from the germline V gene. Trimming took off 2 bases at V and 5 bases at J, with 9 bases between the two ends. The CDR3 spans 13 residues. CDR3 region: CASSLYESETQYF. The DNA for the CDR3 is TGTGCCAGCAGCTTATACGAGTCGGAGACCCAGTACTTC. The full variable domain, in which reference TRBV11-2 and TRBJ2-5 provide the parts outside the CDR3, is EAGVAQSPRYKIIEKRQSVAFWCNPISGHATLYWYQQILGQGPKLLIQFQNNGVVDDSQLPKDRFSAERLKGVDSTLKIQPAKLEDSAVYLCASSLYESETQYFGPGTRLLVL.

CDR3 region: CASREREITDTQYF. For the CDR3, the DNA is TGTGCCAGCAGAGAGCGGGAGATCACAGATACGCAGTATTTT. The chain carries TRBV5-4 and TRBJ2-3; 8 bases map to TRBD2. The germline CDR1 and CDR2 sequences are SGHNT and YYREEE (reference sequence). V was pared by 5 bases and J by 2 bases, with 4 bases of the junction left unmatched. The CDR3 has 14 amino acids.

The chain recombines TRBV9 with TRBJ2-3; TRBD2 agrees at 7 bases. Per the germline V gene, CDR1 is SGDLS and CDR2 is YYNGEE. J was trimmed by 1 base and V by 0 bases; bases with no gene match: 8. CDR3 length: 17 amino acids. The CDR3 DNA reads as TGTGCCAGCAGCGTAGATGGTATGGGGGGGGGCACAGATACGCAGTATTTT. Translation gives CASSVDGMGGGTDTQYF.

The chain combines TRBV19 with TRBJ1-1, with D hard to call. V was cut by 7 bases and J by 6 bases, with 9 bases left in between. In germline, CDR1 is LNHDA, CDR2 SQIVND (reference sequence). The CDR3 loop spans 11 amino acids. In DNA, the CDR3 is TGTGCCAGTAAGAACGGGGCTGAAGCTTTCTTT. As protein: CASKNGAEAFF.

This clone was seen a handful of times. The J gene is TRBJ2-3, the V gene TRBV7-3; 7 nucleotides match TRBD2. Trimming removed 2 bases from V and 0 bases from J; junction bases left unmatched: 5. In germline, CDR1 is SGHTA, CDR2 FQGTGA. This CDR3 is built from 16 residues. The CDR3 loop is CASSLYGGGSTDTQYF. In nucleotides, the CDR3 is TGTGCCAGCAGCTTATACGGCGGGGGAAGCACAGATACGCAGTATTTT. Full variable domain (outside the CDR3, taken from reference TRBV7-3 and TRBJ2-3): GAGVSQTPSNKVTEKGKYVELRCDPISGHTALYWYRQSLGQGPEFLIYFQGTGAADDSGLPNDRFFAVRPEGSVSTLKIQRTERGDSAVYLCASSLYGGGSTDTQYFGPGTRLTVL.

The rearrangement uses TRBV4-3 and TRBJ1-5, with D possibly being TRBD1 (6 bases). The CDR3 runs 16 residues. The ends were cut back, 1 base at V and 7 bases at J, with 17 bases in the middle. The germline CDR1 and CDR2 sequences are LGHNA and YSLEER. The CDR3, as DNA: TGCGCCAGCAGCCAAGCAGCACAGGGCTCGGGGCAGCCCCAGCATTTT. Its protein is CASSQAAQGSGQPQHF.

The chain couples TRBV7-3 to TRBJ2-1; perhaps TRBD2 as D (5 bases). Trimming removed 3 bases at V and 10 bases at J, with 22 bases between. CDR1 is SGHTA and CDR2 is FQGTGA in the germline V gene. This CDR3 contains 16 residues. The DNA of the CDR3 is TGTGCCAGCAGCTTTTTACCCGGCGGGCAGTTTACGGAGCAGTTCTTC. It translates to CASSFLPGGQFTEQFF.

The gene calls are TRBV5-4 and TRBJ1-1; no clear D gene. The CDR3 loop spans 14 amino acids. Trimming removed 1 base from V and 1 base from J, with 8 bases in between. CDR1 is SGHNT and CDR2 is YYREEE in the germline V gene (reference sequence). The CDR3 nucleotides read TGTGCCAGCAGCTTGTGGTCCAGGAACACTGAAGCTTTCTTT. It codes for CASSLWSRNTEAFF.

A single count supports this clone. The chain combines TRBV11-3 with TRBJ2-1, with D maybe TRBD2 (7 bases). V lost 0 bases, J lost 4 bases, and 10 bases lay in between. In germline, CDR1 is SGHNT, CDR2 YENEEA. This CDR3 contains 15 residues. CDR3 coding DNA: TGTGCCAGCAGCTTAGACGGGGGGCCGTACAATGAGCAGTTCTTC. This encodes CASSLDGGPYNEQFF.

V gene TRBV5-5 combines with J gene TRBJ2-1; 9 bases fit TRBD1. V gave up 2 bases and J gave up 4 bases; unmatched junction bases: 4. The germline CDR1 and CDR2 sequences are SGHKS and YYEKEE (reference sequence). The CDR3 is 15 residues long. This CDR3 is CASSFTGGAYNEQFF. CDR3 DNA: TGTGCCAGCAGCTTCACAGGGGGCGCATACAATGAGCAGTTCTTC.

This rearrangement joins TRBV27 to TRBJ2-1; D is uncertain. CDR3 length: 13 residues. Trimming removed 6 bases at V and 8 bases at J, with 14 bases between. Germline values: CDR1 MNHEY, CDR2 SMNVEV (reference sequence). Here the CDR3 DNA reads TGTGCCAGCAGCCACCCGGGTTGGGATGAGCAGTTCTTC. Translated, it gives CASSHPGWDEQFF.

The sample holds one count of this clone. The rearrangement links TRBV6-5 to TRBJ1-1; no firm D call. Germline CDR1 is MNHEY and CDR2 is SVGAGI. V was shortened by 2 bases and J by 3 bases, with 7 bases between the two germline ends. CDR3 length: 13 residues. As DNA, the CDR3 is TGTGCCAGCAGTTACGGAGGGTACACTGAAGCTTTCTTT. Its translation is CASSYGGYTEAFF.

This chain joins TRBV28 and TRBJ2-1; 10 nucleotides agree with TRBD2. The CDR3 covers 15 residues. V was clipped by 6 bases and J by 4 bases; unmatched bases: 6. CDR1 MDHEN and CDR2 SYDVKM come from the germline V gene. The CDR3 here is CASSLLSGGYNEQFF. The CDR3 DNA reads TGTGCCAGCAGCCTTCTTAGCGGGGGGTACAATGAGCAGTTCTTC.

This chain's CDR3 is CASSQGTGGSYEQYF. CDR3 in DNA: TGTGCCAGCAGCCAAGGGACAGGGGGCTCCTACGAGCAGTACTTC. The rearrangement uses TRBV4-2 and TRBJ2-7, with 10 bases lining up with TRBD1. J was trimmed by 0 bases and V by 1 base; bases with no gene match: 0. The CDR3 spans 15 residues. Looked up from germline, CDR1 is LGHNA and CDR2 is YNFKEQ.